These 9 T cell receptor beta chains were sequenced from one sample in a study of blood T cell repertoires in COVID-19. TCRdb keeps only in-frame clones here, not all; method: immunoSEQ multiplex PCR. The repertoire has a few hundred thousand clones, around 89% of them found once; the top ten carry approximately 1.2%. The sequenced sample consisted of PBMCs or T cells enriched from blood (not recorded which). These receptors were collected from a middle-aged woman with acute COVID-19.

J is TRBJ1-1 and V is TRBV12-3 or TRBV12-4; no clear D. The CDR3 runs to 13 residues. V was shortened by 6 bases and J by 4 bases, with 12 bases between the two germline ends. CDR3 amino acids: CASRPRVRTEAFF. CDR3 nucleotides: TGTGCCAGCAGGCCTCGCGTGCGCACTGAAGCTTTCTTT.

The count of this clone is one. V usage is TRBV9 and J usage is TRBJ1-5; weak D call: TRBD1 (5 bases). Trimming left V 0 bases short and J 3 bases short, with 10 bases between. Germline loops: CDR1 SGDLS, CDR2 YYNGEE. The CDR3 spans 15 residues. The CDR3 coding sequence is TGTGCCAGCAGCGTAGAAGGCAGGGACAATCAGCCCCAGCATTTT. Translated: CASSVEGRDNQPQHF.

The chain joins TRBV12-5 to TRBJ2-3; the match to TRBD2 covers 10 bases. V lost 6 bases and J lost 0; bases outside the gene matches: 18. The germline V gene encodes CDR1 LGHNT and CDR2 FRNRAP. CDR3 size: 20 residues. The CDR3 nucleotides are TGTGCTAGTGGCCGCGCCATTGGGACTAGCGTAGTACCTAGCACAGATACGCAGTATTTT. It encodes CASGRAIGTSVVPSTDTQYF.

This chain connects TRBV19 to TRBJ1-2; D is unresolved. The V gene lost 7 bases and the J gene lost 4 bases, with 16 bases spanning the gap. Germline V lookup: CDR1 LNHDA, CDR2 SQIVND (reference sequence). The CDR3 sequence is 14 residues long. CDR3 nucleotide sequence: TGTGCCAGTAACCCACAGATGAATCTCTATGGCTACACCTTC. It encodes CASNPQMNLYGYTF.

This clone was recorded a few times. The V and J genes are TRBV7-8 and TRBJ2-1, with TRBD2 identical over 8 bases. This CDR3 is built from 16 residues. From germline, CDR1 is SGHVS and CDR2 FQNEAQ. V gave up 1 base and J gave up 5 bases; unmatched junction bases: 7. This CDR3 is CASSLVRTSSNNEQFF. DNA for the CDR3: TGTGCCAGCAGCTTAGTTAGGACTAGCAGTAACAATGAGCAGTTCTTC.

The chain combines TRBV6-5 with TRBJ1-6; D remains unclear. The CDR3 is 13 residues long. Looked up from germline, CDR1 is MNHEY and CDR2 is SVGAGI. Trimming removed 2 bases from V and 4 bases from J, with 3 bases in between. The CDR3 reads CASSYQYNSPLHF. CDR3 nucleotide sequence: TGTGCCAGCAGTTACCAGTATAATTCACCCCTCCACTTT.

The chain is built from TRBV2 and TRBJ1-2, with a tentative D call TRBD1 (5 bases). From germline, CDR1 is SNHLY and CDR2 FYNNEI. V lost 5 bases, J lost 6 bases, and 10 bases lay in between. The CDR3 loop spans 12 amino acids. CDR3 region: CASSKEGDGYTF. The CDR3 DNA is TGTGCCAGCAGTAAAGAAGGGGATGGCTACACCTTC.

The chain combines TRBV21-1 with TRBJ2-1; the table's D call TRBD2 went unverified against the DNA. TRBV21-1 is labeled a pseudogene. CDR3 length equals 16 residues. The CDR3: CASSTNTSGIRNEQFF. The CDR3 coding sequence is TGTGCCAGCAGCACCAATACTAGCGGGATAAGAAATGAGCAGTTCTTC.

The V and J genes are TRBV10-3 and TRBJ2-1; TRBD2 agrees at 8 bases. V was pared by 10 bases and J by 6 bases, with 11 bases of the junction left unmatched. This CDR3 comprises 14 residues. In germline, CDR1 is ENHRY, CDR2 SYGVKD. CDR3: CATRPGLVVNEQFF. The CDR3 region has the DNA TGTGCCACCCGACCGGGACTAGTTGTCAATGAGCAGTTCTTC.